Below are 20 T cell receptor beta chains sequenced from a single sample in a study of blood T cells in healthy people across ages (dated by TCRdb to 2015 to 2017). Library preparation used 5' RACE. Instrument used: Illumina HiSeq 2500. The second PCR ran for about 6 to 11 cycles and used a J-beta primer mix along with a sample-barcoded 5' primer. In-frame beta chains were kept once TCRdb had trimmed the public reads at Q25 with fastp and called clones with MiXCR. Records with the same CDR3 protein are collapsed into one entry carrying the most frequent genes and DNA. For this sample the table gives more than 1.4 million distinct CDR3 sequences, of which roughly 40% were detected only once. The ten largest account for 6.5% to 10% of the sample. Source material: blood. These receptors were taken from a young woman in good health.

The chain links TRBV28 to TRBJ2-1; TRBD2 matches 8 bases. Germline V lookup: CDR1 MDHEN, CDR2 SYDVKM. This CDR3 is 11 amino acids long. J was trimmed by 15 bases and V by 3 bases; bases with no gene match: 4. CDR3 DNA sequence: TGTGCCAGCAGTTTTGCGGGGGGCATGTTCTTC. It specifies CASSFAGGMFF.

The rearrangement joins TRBV20-1 to TRBJ2-1, with D possibly being TRBD2 (5 bases). From germline, CDR1 is DFQATT and CDR2 SNEGSKA (reference sequence). CDR3 length: 13 amino acids. The V end was cut by 0 bases, the J end by 4 bases, with 7 bases between. This chain's CDR3 is CSARESGYNEQFF. In DNA form, the CDR3 reads TGCAGTGCTAGAGAGTCGGGATACAATGAGCAGTTCTTC.

The count of this clonotype is one. The chain has TRBV12-3 or TRBV12-4 and TRBJ2-4; D gene ambiguous. The length of the CDR3 is 12 residues. V gave up 0 bases and J gave up 16 bases, with 13 bases separating them. In DNA form, the CDR3 reads TGTGCCAGCAGTTTAGCGGGTACACCTTGCTACTTC. It codes for CASSLAGTPCYF.

Comments on this clonotype: An end of the junction differs from the germline gene, which may be a read error. This rearrangement joins TRBV6-5 to TRBJ2-5; TRBD2 aligns across 7 bases. This CDR3 is built from 14 residues. Germline V gives CDR1 MNHEY, CDR2 SVGAGI. The CDR3 spells CTSRKREDQETQYF. DNA of the CDR3: TGTACCAGCAGGAAGCGGGAAGACCAAGAGACCCAGTACTTC.

The genes are TRBV7-2 and TRBJ1-2; no firm D call. CDR1 SGHTA and CDR2 FQGNSA come from the germline V gene. CDR3 length: 14 amino acids. Trimming shortened V by 3 bases and J by 7 bases, and 15 bases separated the two germline ends. CDR3: CASSLTQEVCGYTF. In nucleotides, the CDR3 is TGTGCCAGCAGCTTGACCCAAGAGGTCTGTGGCTACACCTTC.

The gene calls are TRBV24-1 and TRBJ1-2; the D gene is possibly TRBD1 (6 bases). Germline assignment: CDR1 KGHDR and CDR2 SFDVKD. CDR3 length: 15 residues. The V and J ends lost 3 bases and 4 bases respectively, with 14 bases between them. CDR3 DNA: TGTGCCACCAGTGATGCCCAAGACAGGCTCTATGGCTACACCTTC. Translating gives CATSDAQDRLYGYTF.

There are a few counts of this clonotype. The V call is TRBV5-6, the J call TRBJ2-7; 9 bases match TRBD1. The ends lost 5 bases at V and 3 bases at J; junction bases unmatched: 9. Germline CDR1 SGHDT, CDR2 YYEEEE. The CDR3 is made up of 15 amino acids. The CDR3 DNA sequence: TGTGCCAGCAGAAAGGACGGGACAGGGCGCTACGAGCAGTACTTC. Translation: CASRKDGTGRYEQYF.

The V and J genes are TRBV2 and TRBJ2-4, with TRBD2 identical over 7 bases. Trimming removed 3 bases from V and 10 bases from J; junction bases left unmatched: 12. CDR3 length equals 15 residues. Germline CDR1 SNHLY, CDR2 FYNNEI. The CDR3 sequence is CASSDEGGSLGIQYF. The DNA of the CDR3 is TGTGCCAGCAGTGATGAGGGCGGGAGTCTTGGAATTCAGTACTTC. The full variable domain, completed using reference TRBV2 and TRBJ2-4, is EPEVTQTPSHQVTQMGQEVILRCVPISNHLYFYWYRQILGQKVEFLVSFYNNEISEKSEIFDDQFSVERPDGSNFTLKIRSTKLEDSAMYFCASSDEGGSLGIQYFGAGTRLSVL.

The rearrangement uses TRBV12-3 or TRBV12-4 and TRBJ1-2, with a tentative D call TRBD1 (6 bases). V lost 6 bases, J lost 1 base, and 9 bases lay in between. CDR3 length: 13 amino acids. The CDR3 DNA is TGTGCCAGCAGCGGGGGCGATAACTATGGCTACACCTTC. Residues: CASSGGDNYGYTF.

This CDR3 is CATSRAASGRLETQYF. CDR3 nucleotide sequence: TGTGCCACCAGCAGAGCGGCTAGCGGGAGATTGGAGACCCAGTACTTC. This rearrangement joins TRBV15 to TRBJ2-7; 10 positions match TRBD2. Matching the DNA end better, TRBJ2-5 makes the J call doubtful. CDR1 LNHNV and CDR2 YYDKDF come from the germline V gene (reference sequence). This CDR3 spans 16 amino acids.

Details on this clonotype: A much larger clone differs by one base, so this may be a read error. The J gene is TRBJ2-7, the V gene TRBV12-3 or TRBV12-4, with unresolved D. Trimming removed 3 bases at V and 7 bases at J, with 13 bases between. The CDR3 loop spans 13 amino acids. The CDR3 sequence: CASSFLKVGEQYF. In DNA, the CDR3 is TGTGCCAGCAGTTTCTTGAAGGTTGGGGAGCAGTACTTC.

Concerning this clonotype: A much larger clone lies a single base off, so this may be a read error. V and J are TRBV3-1 and TRBJ2-3; 11 positions match TRBD2. Looked up from germline, CDR1 is LGHDT and CDR2 is YNNKEL (reference sequence). The CDR3 is 17 amino acids. The CDR3 bases are TGTGCCAGCAGCACCCGGACTAGCGGGTTACGTACAGATACGCAGGATTTT. Its protein is CASSTRTSGLRTDTQDF.

The J gene is TRBJ2-1, the V gene TRBV6-2 or TRBV6-3, with 10 bases fitting TRBD2. CDR1 is MNHEY, CDR2 SVGEGT, per germline. The V segment lost 6 bases and the J segment 5 bases; nucleotides outside the gene matches: 7. There are 15 residues in the CDR3. The CDR3 DNA sequence: TGTGCCAGCAGCACTCCAGCGGGAGGGGACAATGAGCAGTTCTTC. Protein sequence: CASSTPAGGDNEQFF.

The chain employs TRBV20-1 and TRBJ2-1, with TRBD2 identical over 13 bases. The CDR3 covers 15 residues. V trimming: 5 bases; J trimming: 9 bases; junction bases outside the gene matches: 10. Germline V lookup: CDR1 DFQATT, CDR2 SNEGSKA (reference sequence). CDR3 nucleotides: TGCAGTGCTGCTAGGACTAGCGGGAGAAGAACTGAGCAGTTCTTC. Translated: CSAARTSGRRTEQFF.

The sample holds a few counts of this clonotype. The V gene is TRBV25-1, the J gene TRBJ2-1; TRBD2 matches 9 bases. V was pared by 1 base and J by 8 bases, with 6 bases of the junction left unmatched. CDR1 is MGHDK, CDR2 SYGVNS, per germline. This CDR3 is 15 amino acids long. This chain's CDR3 is CASSEFSGRGDEQFF. In DNA, the CDR3 is TGTGCCAGCAGTGAATTTAGCGGGAGAGGGGATGAGCAGTTCTTC.

This clonotype was seen more than once but under ten times. V and J are TRBV10-3 and TRBJ1-5; TRBD1 is a possible D gene (6 bases). The germline CDR1 and CDR2 sequences are ENHRY and SYGVKD. The CDR3 totals 16 residues. Trimming shortened V by 3 bases and J by 0 bases, and 12 bases separated the two germline ends. Here the CDR3 reads CAISEGQSYSNQPQHF. The CDR3 region has the DNA TGTGCCATCAGTGAAGGACAGTCGTATAGCAATCAGCCCCAGCATTTT.

There are a few counts of this clonotype. The junction differs from germline at one of its ends, possibly a read error. The chain couples TRBV6-6 to TRBJ2-7, with D perhaps TRBD1 (6 bases). The CDR3 length is 17 residues. Germline V gene lookup returns CDR1 MNHNY and CDR2 SVGAGI (reference sequence). CDR3 in amino acids: CASSYGERTAKIDERYF. The CDR3 region has the DNA TGTGCCAGCAGTTACGGGGAAAGGACAGCTAAAATCGACGAGCGGTACTTC.

The sample holds a few counts of this clonotype. CDR3 nucleotides: TGTGCCAGCAGCCAAGAAGGCCCTGGGCCCGGCTATGGCTACACCTTC. Translated, it gives CASSQEGPGPGYGYTF. The chain combines TRBV3-1 with TRBJ1-2; unclear D gene. Deletions cut 0 bases from V and 4 bases from J, with 15 bases between. The CDR3 length is 16 residues. The germline V gene has CDR1 LGHDT and CDR2 YNNKEL (reference sequence). Based on the CDR3 plus reference TRBV3-1 and TRBJ1-2, the full variable domain is DTAVSQTPKYLVTQMGNDKSIKCEQNLGHDTMYWYKQDSKKFLKIMFSYNNKELIINETVPNRFSPKSPDKAHLNLHINSLELGDSAVYFCASSQEGPGPGYGYTFGSGTRLTVV.

Remarks on this clonotype: Mismatch with germline at one junction end may stem from a read error. CDR3 in DNA: TGTGTCAGCAGCCATTTGGGACAGGGGGCGACTGAAGCTTTCTTT. This gives the protein CVSSHLGQGATEAFF. The rearrangement uses TRBV4-2 and TRBJ1-1; TRBD1 matches 12 bases. The length of the CDR3 is 15 residues. Germline assignment: CDR1 LGHNA and CDR2 YNFKEQ.

This clonotype occurred a few times. V usage is TRBV7-9 and J usage is TRBJ1-2; tentative D call: TRBD1 (6 bases). The CDR3 sequence is 13 residues long. Looked up from germline, CDR1 is SEHNR and CDR2 is FQNEAQ (reference sequence). The V end was cut by 5 bases, the J end by 3 bases, with 10 bases between. The CDR3 DNA is TGTGCCAGCAGCCGGACAGCAGACTATGGCTACACCTTC. Residues: CASSRTADYGYTF. Variable domain in full (rest from reference TRBV7-9 and TRBJ1-2): DTGVSQNPRHKITKRGQNVTFRCDPISEHNRLYWYRQTLGQGPEFLTYFQNEAQLEKSRLLSDRFSAERPKGSFSTLEIQRTEQGDSAMYLCASSRTADYGYTFGSGTRLTVV.